Presented here are 11 T cell receptor beta chains from one specimen sequenced in a study of T cells in Graves' hyperthyroidism and ophthalmopathy. Amplification yielded TCR beta CDR3 regions, with RNA transcripts as the source. HTBI primers drove first-round RT-PCR of the TCR CDR3. TCRdb called the multiplex PCR reads again in MiXCR, with one record for every CDR3 protein. The repertoire holds about 460,000 distinct CDR3 sequences, with less than 25% as singletons. What was sequenced was blood. The receptors here all came from an older woman with Graves' ophthalmopathy.

In DNA, the CDR3 is TGCGCCAGCAGCTCGGAATATATCTACAATGAGCAGTTCTTC. Amino acids: CASSSEYIYNEQFF. The gene calls are TRBV5-1 and TRBJ2-1; D not resolved. Germline assignment: CDR1 SGHRS and CDR2 YFSETQ. The CDR3 runs 14 residues. V lost 3 bases and J lost 3, with 10 bases in between.

Here the CDR3 reads CASSYSGGAPGYTF. The CDR3 DNA is TGTGCCAGCAGTTACTCAGGCGGGGCGCCGGGCTACACCTTC. The chain employs TRBV6-6 and TRBJ1-2, with a tentative D call TRBD1 (5 bases). Germline-derived CDR1 and CDR2 are MNHNY and SVGAGI (reference sequence). V lost 0 bases and J lost 8, with 13 bases in between. The CDR3 sequence is 14 residues long.

This clonotype was seen a handful of times. The chain employs TRBV3-1 and TRBJ2-7; TRBD2 matches 7 bases. Trimming cost V 0 bases and J 5 bases; bases outside gene matches: 4. The CDR3 sequence is 14 residues long. CDR1 and CDR2 (germline): LGHDT, YNNKEL (reference sequence). The chain's CDR3 is CASSQEGGINEQYF. The CDR3 DNA reads as TGTGCCAGCAGCCAAGAGGGGGGGATAAACGAGCAGTACTTC.

This clonotype was counted between two and nine times. The chain carries TRBV15 and TRBJ1-2, with no clear D. Trimming took 5 bases from V and 5 from J, leaving 12 bases between them. This CDR3 contains 13 residues. Germline assignment: CDR1 LNHNV and CDR2 YYDKDF (reference sequence). CDR3 loop: CATSERGGYGYTF. The CDR3 DNA is TGTGCCACCAGCGAGCGGGGTGGGTATGGCTACACCTTC.

This chain connects TRBV3-1 to TRBJ1-2; D might be TRBD1 (6 bases). V lost 0 bases and J 6 bases, leaving 20 bases between the germline ends. The CDR3 loop spans 17 amino acids. The germline CDR1 and CDR2 sequences are LGHDT and YNNKEL (reference sequence). Written as DNA, the CDR3 is TGTGCCAGCAGCCAAGATTGGTCTTCGGGGGGGGGCGATGGCTACACCTTC. Residues: CASSQDWSSGGGDGYTF.

This clonotype was recorded a few times. The genes are TRBV5-1 and TRBJ1-1, with TRBD1 matching 9 bases. This CDR3 comprises 17 residues. V lost 1 base, J lost 0 bases, and 7 bases stayed unmatched. Per the germline V gene, CDR1 is SGHRS and CDR2 is YFSETQ. The CDR3 DNA reads TGCGCCAGCAGCTTGCCGGGACAGGGTCATCTGAACACTGAAGCTTTCTTT. This codes for CASSLPGQGHLNTEAFF.

This clonotype came up a few times. The V and J genes are TRBV5-5 and TRBJ1-2, with no clear D. Between the trimmed V and J ends, which lost 0 bases and 2 bases, there was a span of 8 bases. CDR1 SGHKS and CDR2 YYEKEE come from the germline V gene (reference sequence). This CDR3 is 14 amino acids long. The CDR3 nucleotides read TGTGCCAGCAGCTTGGAATCGGGGAACTATGGCTACACCTTC. Protein: CASSLESGNYGYTF.

This clonotype came up a few times. The chain carries TRBV9 and TRBJ1-2; 9 bases fit TRBD1. The CDR3 loop spans 16 amino acids. In germline, CDR1 is SGDLS, CDR2 YYNGEE. After removal of 3 bases from V and 4 bases from J, the junction contained 10 bases not matched to a gene. The CDR3 protein is CASSDPRTGVTYGYTF. For the CDR3, the DNA is TGTGCCAGCAGCGATCCAAGGACAGGGGTTACCTATGGCTACACCTTC.

This clonotype was observed a handful of times. The V and J genes are TRBV10-3 and TRBJ1-3; the match to TRBD1 covers 9 bases. The CDR3 sequence is 16 residues long. Germline CDR1 ENHRY, CDR2 SYGVKD. The ends lost 6 bases at V and 0 bases at J; junction bases unmatched: 6. CDR3 amino acids: CAIRTQGASSGNTIYF. DNA of the CDR3: TGTGCCATCAGAACACAGGGGGCAAGCTCTGGAAACACCATATATTTT.

The V call is TRBV7-8, the J call TRBJ2-7, with 8 bases matching TRBD1. Germline CDR1 is SGHVS and CDR2 is FQNEAQ. The CDR3 covers 15 residues. With 4 bases clipped from V and 6 bases from J, the junction kept 11 bases outside the gene matches. CDR3 nucleotides: TGTGCCAGCAGCTCCACGGACAGGGTCAGGGGCGAGCAGTACTTC. Protein sequence: CASSSTDRVRGEQYF.

This clonotype was found a few times. The gene calls are TRBV6-2 or TRBV6-3 and TRBJ2-7, with TRBD2 identical over 9 bases. The J segment lost 1 base and the V segment lost 11 bases, leaving 12 bases of the junction unmatched. This CDR3 contains 15 residues. CDR1 is MNHEY, CDR2 SVGEGT, per germline. The CDR3, as DNA: TGTGCCGCCGCCGAGGCGGGAGGGATATCCTACGAGCAGTACTTC. It translates to CAAAEAGGISYEQYF.